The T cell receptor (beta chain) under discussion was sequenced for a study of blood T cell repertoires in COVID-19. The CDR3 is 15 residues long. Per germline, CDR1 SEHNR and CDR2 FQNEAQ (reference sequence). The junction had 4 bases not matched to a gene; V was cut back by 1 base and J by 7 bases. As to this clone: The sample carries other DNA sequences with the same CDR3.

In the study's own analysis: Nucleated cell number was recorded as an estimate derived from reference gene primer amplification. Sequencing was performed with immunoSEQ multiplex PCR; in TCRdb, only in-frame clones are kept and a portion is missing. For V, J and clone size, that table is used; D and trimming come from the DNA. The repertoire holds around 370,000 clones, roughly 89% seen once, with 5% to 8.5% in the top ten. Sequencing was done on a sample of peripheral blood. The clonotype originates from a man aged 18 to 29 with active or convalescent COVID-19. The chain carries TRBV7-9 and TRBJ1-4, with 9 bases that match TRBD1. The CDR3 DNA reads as TGTGCCAGCAGCTTAGTGACAGGGGGAGGTGAAAAACTGTTTTTT. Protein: CASSLVTGGGEKLFF.